This T cell receptor (beta chain) was retrieved from a study of T cells in localized non-small cell lung cancer. Trimming left V 3 bases short and J 6 bases short, with 12 bases between. Germline values: CDR1 WSHSY, CDR2 SAAADI. The CDR3 has 13 amino acids. The data were produced by immunoSEQ multiplex PCR, yet TCRdb's version contains in-frame clones alone and is incomplete. This sample yields about 30,000 clones, of which 88% are seen a single time; 10% to 15% belongs to the top ten. The source is a female donor at least 60 years old with stage III squamous cell lung carcinoma. Specimen: peripheral blood, collected before any cancer treatment. The chain carries TRBV10-2 and TRBJ2-7, with a possible D match to TRBD1 (5 bases). CDR3 region: CASSENGASEQYF. The CDR3 nucleotides read TGCGCCAGCAGTGAAAATGGGGCCTCCGAGCAGTACTTC.